Below, one TCR beta chain is given with its context. Source study methods: Estimation of nucleated cell counts relied on the amplification of reference gene primers. Sequencing was performed with immunoSEQ multiplex PCR; in TCRdb, only in-frame clones are kept and a portion is missing. Clone size and V and J calls were adopted from that table, with D and trimming inferred from the DNA. Of around 58,000 clones listed, roughly 88% are singletons. Trimming removed 3 bases from V and 1 base from J, with 9 bases in between. CDR3 length equals 14 residues. Germline V gene sequence: CDR1 SGHVS, CDR2 FNYEAQ. The sample is drawn from a study of blood T cell repertoires in COVID-19. Study as a whole: The samples span acute and convalescent COVID-19 from the United States, Italy and Spain. In each case, the material was cDNA or gDNA derived from T cells, B-cell-depleted T cells, or PBMCs.

The rearrangement links TRBV7-6 to TRBJ1-1, with D unclear. Source material: peripheral blood. The receptor was derived from a human donor in a cohort sampled during active COVID-19. CDR3 region: CASSLASGNTEAFF. CDR3 nucleotides: TGTGCCAGCAGCTTGGCCTCGGGGAACACTGAAGCTTTCTTT.